These T cell receptor beta chains were read from a single sample in a study of blood T cell repertoires in COVID-19. The protocol was immunoSEQ multiplex PCR, while the TCRdb copy is restricted to in-frame clones and leaves out a portion. The sample includes a few hundred thousand clones, approximately 80% seen only once; the top ten take about 7.4%. Sample: peripheral blood. These receptors came from a woman aged 50 to 60 with acute or convalescent COVID-19. Both conserved end residues are part of each CDR3. A D gene is named only where the DNA matches it firmly. Size tells how often a clone was seen (once, few, many) or the class of an expanded clone, and some rows leave it out.

>-|TRBV4-1|TRBD2|TRBJ2-5
CASSPTSGAPQETQYF
TGCGCCAGCAGCCCAACTAGCGGCGCACCTCAAGAGACCCAGTACTTC
>-|TRBV4-2|-|TRBJ2-7
CASSQTPFEPGEQYF
TGTGCCAGCAGCCAAACCCCTTTCGAACCGGGGGAGCAGTACTTC
>-|TRBV7-2|-|TRBJ1-3
CASSPRTGTGNTIYF
TGTGCCAGCAGCCCCCGGACGGGGACTGGAAACACCATATATTTT
>-|TRBV6-1|TRBD2|TRBJ2-5
CASSDTSTSGGTQYF
TGTGCCAGCAGTGACACCTCGACTAGCGGGGGGACCCAGTACTTC
>-|TRBV12-3/TRBV12-4|-|TRBJ1-1
CASSLGGSTEAFF
TGTGCCAGCAGTTTGGGGGGTAGCACTGAAGCTTTCTTT
>-|TRBV5-4|TRBD2|TRBJ2-2
CASSIMTSYTGELFF
TGTGCCAGCAGCATAATGACTAGCTACACCGGGGAGCTGTTTTTT
>-|TRBV7-3|TRBD1|TRBJ2-1
CASSLLGQGNNEQFF
TGTGCCAGCAGCTTACTAGGACAGGGGAACAATGAGCAGTTCTTC
>-|TRBV28|TRBD1|TRBJ1-6
CASRDSNSPLHF
TGTGCCAGCCGGGACAGTAATTCACCCCTCCACTTT
>-|TRBV3-1/TRBV3-2|-|TRBJ1-2
CASSHGGEIGYTF
TGTGCCAGCAGCCATGGGGGGGAAATCGGCTACACCTTC
>-|TRBV19|-|TRBJ2-1
CASSTRISGSSYNEQFF
TGTGCCAGTAGTACCCGAATTAGCGGAAGCTCCTACAATGAGCAGTTCTTC
>-|TRBV4-1|TRBD1|TRBJ2-7
CASSRLGQGLSYEQYF
TGCGCCAGCAGCCGGCTAGGACAGGGGCTATCCTACGAGCAGTACTTC
>-|TRBV7-9|-|TRBJ1-1
CASSLGQLNTEAFF
TGTGCCAGCAGCTTAGGACAGTTGAACACTGAAGCTTTCTTT
>-|TRBV5-1|TRBD1|TRBJ1-1
CASSLVGQGAVAFF
TGCGCCAGCAGCTTGGTCGGACAGGGGGCAGTAGCTTTCTTT
>-|TRBV7-9|-|TRBJ2-2
CASSLSRVGTGELFF
TGTGCCAGCAGCTTATCCAGGGTAGGAACCGGGGAGCTGTTTTTT
>-|TRBV5-1|-|TRBJ2-7
CASSSGTRSYEQYF
TGCGCCAGCAGCTCCGGGACACGGTCCTACGAGCAGTACTTC
>-|TRBV13|-|TRBJ1-1
CASSLGPPRAFF
TGTGCCAGCAGCTTAGGTCCCCCGCGGGCTTTCTTT
>once|TRBV4-2|TRBD1|TRBJ2-7
CASSPTGGAVYEQYF
TGTGCCAGCAGCCCGACAGGGGGCGCAGTCTACGAGCAGTACTTC
>-|TRBV10-3|-|TRBJ2-1
CAISVGDGGREQFF
TGTGCCATCAGTGTAGGGGATGGGGGCCGCGAGCAGTTCTTC
>-|TRBV19|-|TRBJ1-5
CASSFQGQPQHF
TGTGCCAGTAGTTTCCAGGGTCAGCCCCAGCATTTT
>-|TRBV7-8|-|TRBJ1-5
CASSLWEGRSNQPQHF
TGTGCCAGCAGCTTATGGGAGGGTAGGAGCAATCAGCCCCAGCATTTT
>once|TRBV24-1|-|TRBJ2-3
CATSDLRQVRGTQYF
TGTGCCACCAGTGATTTGCGGCAGGTTCGTGGTACGCAGTATTTT
>-|TRBV5-1|-|TRBJ2-7
CASRQGGPGYEQYF
TGCGCCAGCAGGCAAGGGGGACCGGGCTACGAGCAGTACTTC
>-|TRBV28|TRBD1|TRBJ2-5
CASSLTGTGPGETQYF
TGTGCCAGCAGTCTCACCGGGACAGGCCCTGGGGAGACCCAGTACTTC
>-|TRBV2|-|TRBJ1-2
CASSEIPAGGPHGYTF
TGTGCCAGCAGTGAAATACCGGCCGGGGGACCCCATGGCTACACCTTC
>-|TRBV5-1|-|TRBJ1-3
CASSWTQGSGNTIYF
TGCGCCAGCAGCTGGACCCAGGGCTCTGGAAACACCATATATTTT
>-|TRBV18|TRBD1|TRBJ1-5
CASSPLTGKDQPQHF
TGTGCCAGCTCACCATTGACAGGGAAAGATCAGCCCCAGCATTTT
>once|TRBV2|-|TRBJ2-5
CASSLDRSLETQYF
TGTGCCAGCAGTCTTGACAGGAGCCTGGAGACCCAGTACTTC
>-|TRBV5-1|-|TRBJ2-3
CASSLEAGDTDTQYF
TGCGCCAGCAGCTTGGAAGCAGGGGACACAGATACGCAGTATTTT
>-|TRBV19|TRBD1|TRBJ1-5
CASAGTDNQPQHF
TGTGCCAGTGCCGGGACAGACAATCAGCCCCAGCATTTT
>-|TRBV2|-|TRBJ1-6
CASSEEGMSPLHF
TGTGCCAGCAGTGAAGAGGGGATGTCACCCCTCCACTTT
>-|TRBV13|TRBD1|TRBJ1-2
CASSTRWSWTGEVGGYTF
TGTGCCAGCAGCACCCGATGGTCTTGGACAGGGGAGGTAGGAGGCTACACCTTC
>-|TRBV7-9|TRBD1|TRBJ1-2
CASSSPDRGYGYTF
TGTGCCAGCAGCTCCCCCGACAGGGGCTATGGCTACACCTTC
>-|TRBV29-1|-|TRBJ1-1
CSAGGDRTEAFF
TGCAGTGCCGGAGGGGATAGGACTGAAGCTTTCTTT
>-|TRBV6-1|TRBD1|TRBJ2-7
CASSVTGTGGVSSYEQYF
TGTGCCAGCAGTGTCACCGGGACAGGGGGCGTCTCGTCCTACGAGCAGTACTTC
>-|TRBV4-2|TRBD2|TRBJ2-1
CASSPAGTSSYNEQFF
TGTGCCAGCAGCCCGGCCGGGACTAGCTCCTACAATGAGCAGTTCTTC
>-|TRBV3-1/TRBV3-2|-|TRBJ1-1
CASSQVRGGAFF
TGTGCCAGCAGCCAAGTAAGGGGGGGAGCTTTCTTT
>-|TRBV4-3|-|TRBJ1-6
CASSQVGRDNSPLHF
TGCGCCAGCAGCCAAGTCGGCAGGGATAATTCACCCCTCCACTTT
>once|TRBV18|TRBD2|TRBJ2-7
CASSPRSSGSSYEQYF
TGTGCCAGCTCACCACGCTCTAGCGGGAGCTCCTACGAGCAGTACTTC
>-|TRBV27|TRBD2|TRBJ2-7
CASSLGTKYEQYF
TGTGCCAGCAGCCTGGGGACTAAATACGAGCAGTACTTC
>-|TRBV24-1|-|TRBJ2-7
CATQGNSYEQYF
TGTGCCACGCAGGGGAACTCCTACGAGCAGTACTTC
>few|TRBV2|TRBD1|TRBJ2-3
CASREDRGMSDTQYF
TGTGCCAGCAGGGAGGACAGGGGCATGTCAGATACGCAGTATTTT
>-|TRBV5-1|TRBD1|TRBJ1-4
CASSLGQGVSNEKLFF
TGCGCCAGCAGCTTGGGACAGGGGGTTTCTAATGAAAAACTGTTTTTT
>-|TRBV7-8|TRBD2|TRBJ2-7
CASSLAGSGVSYEQYF
TGTGCCAGCAGCTTAGCTGGTAGCGGGGTGTCCTACGAGCAGTACTTC
>-|TRBV3-1/TRBV3-2|-|TRBJ1-4
CASSQMGGSYEKLFF
TGTGCCAGCAGCCAAATGGGGGGGTCGTATGAAAAACTGTTTTTT
>-|TRBV15|-|TRBJ1-3
CATSRGGGTGNTIYF
TGTGCCACCAGCAGAGGAGGGGGAACTGGAAACACCATATATTTT